Below are 8 T cell receptor beta chains sequenced from a single sample in a study of cytomegalovirus exposure and HLA in healthy donors. The PCR had 60 Vbeta and 13 Jbeta primers. The table came from immunoSEQ multiplex PCR; TCRdb's copy has only in-frame clones and leaves some out. The top ten clones hold 0.38% of a sample with 170,000 or so clones, 84% of them seen once. Sequencing was performed on PBMCs. Receptors were obtained from a boy between 2 and 10 years old in good health and CMV-seronegative.

The sample holds one count of this clone. The rearrangement uses TRBV25-1 and TRBJ1-2, with 8 positions matching TRBD1. Trimming cost V 2 bases and J 1 base; bases outside gene matches: 9. The CDR3 has 17 residues. Germline CDR1 MGHDK, CDR2 SYGVNS. CDR3 region: CASSETIGQGHNYGYTF. CDR3 in DNA: TGTGCCAGCAGTGAAACTATCGGACAGGGACATAACTATGGCTACACCTTC.

DNA for the CDR3: TGCGCCAGCAGCCAGGAAGGCACAGATACGCAGTATTTT. The encoded protein is CASSQEGTDTQYF. This chain connects TRBV5-1 to TRBJ2-3; D is unclear. Germline V gene data show CDR1 as SGHRS and CDR2 as YFSETQ. The CDR3 extends over 13 amino acids. The germline V and J ends were trimmed by 4 bases and 1 base, with 7 bases remaining between them.

CDR3 nucleotides: TGTGCCAGCAGCTTATCGGGGGACTACGAGCAGTACTTC. This gives the protein CASSLSGDYEQYF. This sequence joins TRBV5-4 and TRBJ2-5; D is possibly TRBD2 (6 bases). The DNA end is a closer match to TRBJ2-7, so the J assignment may be wrong. This CDR3 region has 13 residues. Germline assignment: CDR1 SGHNT and CDR2 YYREEE (reference sequence).

The chain uses TRBV18 and TRBJ1-5; maybe TRBD1 (6 bases). CDR1 and CDR2 (germline): KGHSH, LQKENI. The V end lost 3 bases, the J end lost 5 bases, and 11 bases lay between the germline ends. The CDR3 is 14 amino acids. The CDR3 protein is CASSPPGGHQPQHF. DNA for the CDR3: TGTGCCAGCTCACCTCCGGGGGGCCATCAGCCCCAGCATTTT.

This clone was found a few times. The chain is built from TRBV5-1 and TRBJ1-1; tentatively, D is TRBD1 (5 bases). V lost 0 bases and J 1 base, leaving 7 bases between the germline ends. Germline loops: CDR1 SGHRS, CDR2 YFSETQ. This CDR3 comprises 14 residues. CDR3 sequence (DNA): TGCGCCAGCAGCTTGGGACAGCCGAACACTGAAGCTTTCTTT. Translation gives CASSLGQPNTEAFF.

The chain links TRBV6-4 to TRBJ2-1; 10 nucleotides line up with TRBD2. The CDR3 extends over 16 amino acids. J gave up 1 base and V 6 bases, and 6 bases lay outside the gene matches. Germline V gene sequence: CDR1 MRHNA, CDR2 SNTAGT. Here the CDR3 reads CASSKLAGWSYNEQFF. The CDR3 region has the DNA TGTGCCAGCAGCAAACTAGCGGGATGGTCCTACAATGAGCAGTTCTTC.

This clone was counted once. This sequence joins TRBV5-1 and TRBJ2-7, with 13 positions matching TRBD2. This CDR3 has 18 amino acids. V lost 2 bases and J lost 4; bases outside the gene matches: 12. Per germline, CDR1 SGHRS and CDR2 YFSETQ. This CDR3 is CASSFVLAGGPGPYEQYF. In DNA, the CDR3 is TGCGCCAGCAGCTTTGTACTAGCGGGAGGGCCCGGTCCGTACGAGCAGTACTTC.

This rearrangement joins TRBV2 to TRBJ2-3; 12 bases line up with TRBD2. The CDR3 is 15 amino acids. Germline V CDR1 and CDR2: SNHLY, FYNNEI. The J segment lost 4 bases and the V segment lost 6 bases, leaving 5 bases of the junction unmatched. In DNA form, the CDR3 reads TGTGCCAGCAGGGGCACTAGCGGGGGGCCAGATACGCAGTATTTT. Its translation: CASRGTSGGPDTQYF. The variable domain in full, completed from reference TRBV2 and TRBJ2-3, reads EPEVTQTPSHQVTQMGQEVILRCVPISNHLYFYWYRQILGQKVEFLVSFYNNEISEKSEIFDDQFSVERPDGSNFTLKIRSTKLEDSAMYFCASRGTSGGPDTQYFGPGTRLTVL.